The T cell receptor beta chain described here comes from a study of blood T cell repertoires in COVID-19. Study-wide context: Samples of COVID-19 (acute and convalescent) were obtained from the United States, Italy and Spain. Sources were T cells, B-cell-depleted T cells, or PBMCs; the material itself was cDNA or gDNA.

Clones were read by immunoSEQ multiplex PCR, and TCRdb kept only the in-frame ones, dropping some. Here the sample spans more than 30,000 clones, roughly 84% being singletons. There are 17 residues in the CDR3. The germline V gene encodes CDR1 MNHNS and CDR2 SASEGT. The V and J ends lost 0 bases and 3 bases respectively, with 18 bases between them. This clonotype was obtained from a man aged 55 to 70 with active COVID-19. The rearrangement links TRBV6-1 to TRBJ2-7, with D perhaps TRBD2 (8 bases). The specimen sequenced was peripheral blood. The CDR3 DNA reads as TGTGCCAGCAGTGAAGCGCGGGGGGACAGCCAGTTCTACGAGCAGTACTTC. It yields the protein CASSEARGDSQFYEQYF.